This T cell receptor (beta chain) was sequenced in a study of identifying expanded T cells in peripheral blood. Germline V gene data show CDR1 as SGHTA and CDR2 as FQGNSA. V lost 0 bases and J lost 6; bases outside the gene matches: 3. The CDR3 is 15 residues long. This clone was found a few times. This sample also contains other DNA sequences that code for the same CDR3. Generated by immunoSEQ multiplex PCR, the TCRdb table keeps only in-frame clones and is missing some. Found here are about 58,000 clones, roughly nine tenths of them singletons; the top ten hold approximately 3.8%. The V gene is TRBV7-2, the J gene TRBJ2-4; TRBD2 matches 9 bases. The sample taken for sequencing was blood. The sequence was obtained from a person between 18 and 70 years old in good health. CDR3 in DNA: TGTGCCAGCAGCTTAGCCCCGACTAGCGGAAACATTCAGTACTTC. Protein product: CASSLAPTSGNIQYF.